The T cell receptor (beta chain) described here comes from a study of blood T cell repertoires in COVID-19. The ends were cut back, 6 bases at V and 2 bases at J, with 10 bases in the middle. Germline V gene data show CDR1 as MNHEY and CDR2 as SMNVEV (reference sequence). This CDR3 contains 14 residues. Measured with immunoSEQ multiplex PCR; TCRdb has only the in-frame clones, and not every one. Of roughly 260,000 clones in the sample, approximately 86% were seen once. The chain is built from TRBV27 and TRBJ1-4, with a weak D call TRBD1 (5 bases). Source material: peripheral blood. The clonotype comes from a woman between 18 and 30 years old with acute or convalescent COVID-19. In nucleotides, the CDR3 is TGTGCCAGCAGAAGCCCAGGGACTAATGAAAAACTGTTTTTT. Translated, it gives CASRSPGTNEKLFF.